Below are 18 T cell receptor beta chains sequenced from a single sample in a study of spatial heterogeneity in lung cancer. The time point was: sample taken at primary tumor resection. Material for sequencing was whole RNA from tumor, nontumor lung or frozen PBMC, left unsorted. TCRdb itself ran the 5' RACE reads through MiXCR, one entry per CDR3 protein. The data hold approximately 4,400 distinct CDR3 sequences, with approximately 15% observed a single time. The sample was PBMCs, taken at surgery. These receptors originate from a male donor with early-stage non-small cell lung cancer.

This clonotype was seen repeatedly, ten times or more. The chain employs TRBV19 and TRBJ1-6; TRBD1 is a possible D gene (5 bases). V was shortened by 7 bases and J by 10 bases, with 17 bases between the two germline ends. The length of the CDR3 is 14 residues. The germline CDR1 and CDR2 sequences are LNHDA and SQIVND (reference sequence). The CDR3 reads CASKIGTQKSPLHF. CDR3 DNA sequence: TGTGCCAGTAAAATCGGGACTCAAAAATCACCCCTCCACTTT. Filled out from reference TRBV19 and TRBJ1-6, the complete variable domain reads DGGITQSPKYLFRKEGQNVTLSCEQNLNHDAMYWYRQDPGQGLRLIYYSQIVNDFQKGDIAEGYSVSREKKESFPLTVTSAQKNPTAFYLCASKIGTQKSPLHFGNGTRLTVT.

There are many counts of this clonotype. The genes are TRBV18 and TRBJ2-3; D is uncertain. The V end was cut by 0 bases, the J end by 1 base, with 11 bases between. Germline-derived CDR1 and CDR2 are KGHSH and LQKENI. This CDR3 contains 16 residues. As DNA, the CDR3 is TGTGCCAGCTCACCACCGGACCCCGGCGGCACAGATACGCAGTATTTT. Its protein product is CASSPPDPGGTDTQYF.

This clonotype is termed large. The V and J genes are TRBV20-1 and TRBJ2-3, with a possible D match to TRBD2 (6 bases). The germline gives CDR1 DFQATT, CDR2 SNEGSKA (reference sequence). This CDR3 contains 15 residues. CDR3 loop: CSGGVREIGTDTQYF. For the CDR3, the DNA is TGCAGCGGGGGTGTGAGGGAGATTGGCACAGATACGCAGTATTTT.

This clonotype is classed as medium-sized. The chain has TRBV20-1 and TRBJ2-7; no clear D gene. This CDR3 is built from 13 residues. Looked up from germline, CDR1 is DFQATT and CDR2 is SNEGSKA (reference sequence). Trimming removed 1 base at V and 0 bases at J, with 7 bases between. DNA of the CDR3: TGCAGTGCTAGAGGGGGTTACTCCTACGAGCAGTACTTC. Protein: CSARGGYSYEQYF.

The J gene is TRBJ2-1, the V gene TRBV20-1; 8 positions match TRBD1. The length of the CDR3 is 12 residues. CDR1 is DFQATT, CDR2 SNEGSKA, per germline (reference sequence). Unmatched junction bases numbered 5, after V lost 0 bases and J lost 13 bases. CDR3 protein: CSARETGTGQFF. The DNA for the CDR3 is TGCAGTGCTAGAGAAACCGGGACAGGTCAGTTCTTC.

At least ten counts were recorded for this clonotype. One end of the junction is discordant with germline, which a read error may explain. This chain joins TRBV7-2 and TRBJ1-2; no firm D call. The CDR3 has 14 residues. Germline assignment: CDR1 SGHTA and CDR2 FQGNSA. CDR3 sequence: CASSLGRQEYGYTF. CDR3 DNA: TGTGCTAGCAGCTTAGGTCGGCAGGAATATGGCTACACCTTC. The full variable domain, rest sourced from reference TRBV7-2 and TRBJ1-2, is GAGVSQSPSNKVTEKGKDVELRCDPISGHTALYWYRQSLGQGLEFLIYFQGNSAPDKSGLPSDRFSAERTGGSVSTLTIQRTQQEDSAVYLCASSLGRQEYGYTFGSGTRLTVV.

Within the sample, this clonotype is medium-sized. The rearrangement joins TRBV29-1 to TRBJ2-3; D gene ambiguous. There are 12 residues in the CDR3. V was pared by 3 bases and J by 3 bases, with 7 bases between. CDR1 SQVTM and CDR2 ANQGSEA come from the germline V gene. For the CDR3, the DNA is TGCAGCGTTGAGAAGGGAACAGATACGCAGTATTTT. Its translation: CSVEKGTDTQYF.

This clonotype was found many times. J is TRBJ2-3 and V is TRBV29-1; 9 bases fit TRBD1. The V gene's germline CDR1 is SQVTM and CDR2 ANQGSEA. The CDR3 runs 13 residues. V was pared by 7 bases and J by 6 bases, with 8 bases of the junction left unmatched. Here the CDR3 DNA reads TGCAGCGGTCTGGGGACAGGGTTGGATACGCAGTATTTT. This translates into CSGLGTGLDTQYF.

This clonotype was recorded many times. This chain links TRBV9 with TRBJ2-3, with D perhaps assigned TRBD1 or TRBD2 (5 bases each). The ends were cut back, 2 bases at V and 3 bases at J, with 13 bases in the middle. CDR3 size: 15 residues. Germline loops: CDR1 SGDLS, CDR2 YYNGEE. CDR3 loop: CASSVDGALTDTQYF. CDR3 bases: TGTGCCAGCAGCGTCGACGGGGCCCTAACAGATACGCAGTATTTT.

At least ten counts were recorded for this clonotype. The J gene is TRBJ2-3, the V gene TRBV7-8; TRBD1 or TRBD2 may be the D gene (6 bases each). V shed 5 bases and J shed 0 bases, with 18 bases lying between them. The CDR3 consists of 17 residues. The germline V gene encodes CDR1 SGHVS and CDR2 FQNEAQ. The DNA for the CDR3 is TGTGCCAGCAGCCCGGAGTGGGGGGCGGAGAGCACAGATACGCAGTATTTT. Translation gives CASSPEWGAESTDTQYF.

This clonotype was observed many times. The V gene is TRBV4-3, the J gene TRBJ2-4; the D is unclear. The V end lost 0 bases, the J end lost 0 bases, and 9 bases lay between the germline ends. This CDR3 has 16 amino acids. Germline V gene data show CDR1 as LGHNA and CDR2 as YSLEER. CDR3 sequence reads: CASSQDYTEAKNIQYF. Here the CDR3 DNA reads TGCGCCAGCAGCCAAGATTATACTGAAGCCAAAAACATTCAGTACTTC.

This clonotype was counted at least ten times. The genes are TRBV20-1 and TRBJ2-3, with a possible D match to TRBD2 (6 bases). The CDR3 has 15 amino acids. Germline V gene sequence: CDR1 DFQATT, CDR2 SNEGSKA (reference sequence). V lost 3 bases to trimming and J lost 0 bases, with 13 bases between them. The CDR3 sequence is CSASPAGTSTDTQYF. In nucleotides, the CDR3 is TGCAGTGCTAGCCCAGCGGGTACCAGCACAGATACGCAGTATTTT.

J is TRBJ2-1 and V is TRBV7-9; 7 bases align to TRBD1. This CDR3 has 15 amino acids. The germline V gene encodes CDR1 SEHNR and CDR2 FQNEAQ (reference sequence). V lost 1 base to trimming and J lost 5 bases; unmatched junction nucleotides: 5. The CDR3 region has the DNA TGTGCCAGCAGCTTAGAGGGGACAGTCCACAATGAGCAGTTCTTC. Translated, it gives CASSLEGTVHNEQFF.

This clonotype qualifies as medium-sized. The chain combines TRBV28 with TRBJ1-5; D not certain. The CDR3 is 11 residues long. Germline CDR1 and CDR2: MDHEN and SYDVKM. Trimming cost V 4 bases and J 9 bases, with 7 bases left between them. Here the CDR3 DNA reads TGTGCCAGCAGTTCCCTCGCGCCCCAGCATTTT. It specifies CASSSLAPQHF. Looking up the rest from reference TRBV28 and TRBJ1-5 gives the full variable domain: DVKVTQSSRYLVKRTGEKVFLECVQDMDHENMFWYRQDPGLGLRLIYFSYDVKMKEKGDIPEGYSVSREKKERFSLILESASTNQTSMYLCASSSLAPQHFGDGTRLSIL.

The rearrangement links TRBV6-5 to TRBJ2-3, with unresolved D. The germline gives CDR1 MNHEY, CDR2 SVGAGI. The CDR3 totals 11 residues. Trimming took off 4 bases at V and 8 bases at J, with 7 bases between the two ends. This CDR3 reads CASSLGSTQYF. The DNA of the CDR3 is TGTGCCAGCAGTTTAGGATCTACGCAGTATTTT.

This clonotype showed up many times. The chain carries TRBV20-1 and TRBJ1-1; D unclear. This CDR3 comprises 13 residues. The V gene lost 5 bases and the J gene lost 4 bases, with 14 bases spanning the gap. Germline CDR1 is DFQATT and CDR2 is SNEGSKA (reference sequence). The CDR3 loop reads CSALTPGSTEAFF. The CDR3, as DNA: TGCAGTGCTCTGACCCCTGGGAGCACTGAAGCTTTCTTT.

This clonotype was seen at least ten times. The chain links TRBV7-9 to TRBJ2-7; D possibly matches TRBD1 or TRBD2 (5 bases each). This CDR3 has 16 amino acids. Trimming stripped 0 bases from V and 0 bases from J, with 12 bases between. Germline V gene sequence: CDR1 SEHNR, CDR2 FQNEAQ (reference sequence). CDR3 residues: CASSLAWDPRSYEQYF. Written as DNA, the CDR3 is TGTGCCAGCAGCTTAGCTTGGGACCCACGCTCCTACGAGCAGTACTTC. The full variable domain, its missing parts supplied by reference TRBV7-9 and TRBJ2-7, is DTGVSQNPRHKITKRGQNVTFRCDPISEHNRLYWYRQTLGQGPEFLTYFQNEAQLEKSRLLSDRFSAERPKGSFSTLEIQRTEQGDSAMYLCASSLAWDPRSYEQYFGPGTRLTVT.

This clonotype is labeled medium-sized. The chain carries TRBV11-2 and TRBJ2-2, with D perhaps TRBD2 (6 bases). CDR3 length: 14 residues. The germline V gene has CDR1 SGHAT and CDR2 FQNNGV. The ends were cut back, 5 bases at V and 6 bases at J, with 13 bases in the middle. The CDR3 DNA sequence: TGTGCCAGCAGCCCCCTGCGGGATCCCGGGGAGCTGTTTTTT. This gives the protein CASSPLRDPGELFF.